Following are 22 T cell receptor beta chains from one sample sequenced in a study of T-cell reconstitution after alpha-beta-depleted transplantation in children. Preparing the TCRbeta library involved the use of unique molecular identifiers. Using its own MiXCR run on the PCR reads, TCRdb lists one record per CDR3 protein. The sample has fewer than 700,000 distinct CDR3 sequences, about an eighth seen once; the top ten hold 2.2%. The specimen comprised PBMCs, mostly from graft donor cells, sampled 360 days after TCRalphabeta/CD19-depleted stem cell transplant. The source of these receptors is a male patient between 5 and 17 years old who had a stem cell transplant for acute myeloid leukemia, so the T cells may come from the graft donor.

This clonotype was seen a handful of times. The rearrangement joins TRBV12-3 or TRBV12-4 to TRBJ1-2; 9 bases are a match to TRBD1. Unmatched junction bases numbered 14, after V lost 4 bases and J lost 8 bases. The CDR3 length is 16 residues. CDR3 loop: CASSSKGDRAHGGYTF. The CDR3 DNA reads TGTGCCAGCAGTTCCAAAGGGGACAGGGCCCACGGGGGCTACACCTTC.

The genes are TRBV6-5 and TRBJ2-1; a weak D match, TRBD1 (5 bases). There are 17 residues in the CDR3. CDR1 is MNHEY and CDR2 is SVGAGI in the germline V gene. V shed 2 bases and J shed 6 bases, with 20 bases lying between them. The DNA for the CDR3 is TGTGCCAGCAGTTACCTACCCACAGGCACGGCCCTCAATGAGCAGTTCTTC. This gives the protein CASSYLPTGTALNEQFF.

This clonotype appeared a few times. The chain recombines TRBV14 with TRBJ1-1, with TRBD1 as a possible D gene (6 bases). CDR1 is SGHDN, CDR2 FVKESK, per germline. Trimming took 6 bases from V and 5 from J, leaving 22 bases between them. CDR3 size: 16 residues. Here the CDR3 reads CASSHTGTRRATEAFF. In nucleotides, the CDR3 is TGTGCCAGCAGTCACACAGGGACAAGGCGGGCTACTGAAGCTTTCTTT.

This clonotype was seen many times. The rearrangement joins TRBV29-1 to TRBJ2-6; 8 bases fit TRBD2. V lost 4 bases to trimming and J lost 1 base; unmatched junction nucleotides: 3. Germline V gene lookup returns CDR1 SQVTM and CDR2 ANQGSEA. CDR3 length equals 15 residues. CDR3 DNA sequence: TGCAGCGTTGCCCGGGGGGGGTCTGGGGCCAACGTCCTGACTTTC. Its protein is CSVARGGSGANVLTF. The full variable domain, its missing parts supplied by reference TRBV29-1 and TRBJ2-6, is SAVISQKPSRDICQRGTSLTIQCQVDSQVTMMFWYRQQPGQSLTLIATANQGSEATYESGFVIDKFPISRPNLTFSTLTVSNMSPEDSSIYLCSVARGGSGANVLTFGAGSRLTVL.

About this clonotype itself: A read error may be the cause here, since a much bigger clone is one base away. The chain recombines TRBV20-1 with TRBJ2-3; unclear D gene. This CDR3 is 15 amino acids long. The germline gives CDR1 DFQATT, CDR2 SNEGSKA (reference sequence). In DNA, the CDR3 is TGCTGTGCTAGTCAGGCAGGAAGTTACTCGGATACGCAGTATTTT. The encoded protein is CCASQAGSYSDTQYF.

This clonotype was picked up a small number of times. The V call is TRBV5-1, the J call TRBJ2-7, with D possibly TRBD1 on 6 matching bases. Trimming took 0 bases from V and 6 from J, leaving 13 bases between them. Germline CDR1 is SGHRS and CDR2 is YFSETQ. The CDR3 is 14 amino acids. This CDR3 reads CASSLVTGSAEQYF. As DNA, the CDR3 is TGCGCCAGCAGCTTGGTAACAGGGTCGGCCGAGCAGTACTTC.

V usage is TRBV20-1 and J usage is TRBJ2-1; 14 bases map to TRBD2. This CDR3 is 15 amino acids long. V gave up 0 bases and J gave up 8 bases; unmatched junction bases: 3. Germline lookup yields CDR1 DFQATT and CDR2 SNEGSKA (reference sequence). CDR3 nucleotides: TGCAGTGCTAGAGATCCGGGACTAGCGGGAGATGAGCAGTTCTTC. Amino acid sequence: CSARDPGLAGDEQFF.

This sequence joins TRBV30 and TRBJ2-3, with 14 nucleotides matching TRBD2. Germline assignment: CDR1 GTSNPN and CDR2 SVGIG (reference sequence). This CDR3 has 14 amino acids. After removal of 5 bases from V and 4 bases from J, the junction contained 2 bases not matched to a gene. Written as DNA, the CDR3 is TGTGCCTGGGGACTAGCGGGAGGTTCAGATACGCAGTATTTT. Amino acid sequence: CAWGLAGGSDTQYF.

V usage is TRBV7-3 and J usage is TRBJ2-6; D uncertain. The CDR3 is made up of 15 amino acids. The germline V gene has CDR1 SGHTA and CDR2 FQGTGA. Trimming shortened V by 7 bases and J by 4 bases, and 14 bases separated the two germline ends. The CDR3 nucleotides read TGTGCCAGCACCTTGGGCCTAGGAGGGGCCAACGTCCTGACTTTC. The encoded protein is CASTLGLGGANVLTF.

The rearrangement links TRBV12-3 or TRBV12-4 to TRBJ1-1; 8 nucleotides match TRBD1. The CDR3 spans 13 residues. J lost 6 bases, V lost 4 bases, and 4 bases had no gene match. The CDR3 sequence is CASSSGGASEAFF. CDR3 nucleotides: TGTGCCAGCAGTTCAGGGGGCGCCTCTGAAGCTTTCTTT.

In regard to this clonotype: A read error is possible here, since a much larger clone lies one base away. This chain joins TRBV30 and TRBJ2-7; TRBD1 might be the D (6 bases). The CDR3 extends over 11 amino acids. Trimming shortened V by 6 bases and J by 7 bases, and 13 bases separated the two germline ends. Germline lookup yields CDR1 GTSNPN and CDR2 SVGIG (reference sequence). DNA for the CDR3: TGTGCCTGCAGTCCTCAGGGGGAGCAGTACTTC. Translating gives CACSPQGEQYF.

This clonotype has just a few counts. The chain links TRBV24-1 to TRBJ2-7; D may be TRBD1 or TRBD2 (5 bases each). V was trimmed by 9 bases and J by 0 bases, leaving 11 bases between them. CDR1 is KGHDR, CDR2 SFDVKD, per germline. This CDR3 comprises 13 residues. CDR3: CATGGSYSYEQYF. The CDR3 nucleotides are TGTGCCACCGGGGGTTCCTACTCCTACGAGCAGTACTTC.

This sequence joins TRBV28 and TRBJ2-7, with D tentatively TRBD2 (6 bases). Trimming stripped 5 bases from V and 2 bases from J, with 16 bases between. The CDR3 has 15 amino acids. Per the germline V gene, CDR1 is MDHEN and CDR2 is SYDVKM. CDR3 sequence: CASSKWDGRTYEQYF. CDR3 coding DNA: TGTGCCAGCAGTAAATGGGACGGGAGAACCTACGAGCAGTACTTC.

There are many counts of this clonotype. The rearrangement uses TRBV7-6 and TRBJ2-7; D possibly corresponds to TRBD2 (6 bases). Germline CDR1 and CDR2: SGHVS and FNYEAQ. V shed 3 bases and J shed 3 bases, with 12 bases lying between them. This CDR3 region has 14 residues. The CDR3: CASSLRDSYYEQYF. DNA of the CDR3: TGTGCCAGCAGCTTGCGGGACTCCTACTACGAGCAGTACTTC.

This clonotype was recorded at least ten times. The chain's CDR3 is CASSLRASTDSGELFF. The CDR3 nucleotides are TGTGCCAGCAGCTTACGGGCTTCGACTGACAGTGGGGAGCTGTTTTTT. The genes are TRBV7-9 and TRBJ2-2, with D possibly being TRBD1 (5 bases). Germline CDR1 and CDR2: SEHNR and FQNEAQ (reference sequence). V lost 2 bases and J 8 bases, leaving 18 bases between the germline ends. CDR3 length: 16 amino acids.

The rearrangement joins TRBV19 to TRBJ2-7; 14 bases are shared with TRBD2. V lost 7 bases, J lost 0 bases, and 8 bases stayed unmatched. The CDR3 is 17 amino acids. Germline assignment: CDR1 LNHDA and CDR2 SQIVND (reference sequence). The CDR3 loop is CASITGTSGSSSYEQYF. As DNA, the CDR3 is TGTGCCAGTATTACCGGGACTAGCGGGAGTAGCTCCTACGAGCAGTACTTC.

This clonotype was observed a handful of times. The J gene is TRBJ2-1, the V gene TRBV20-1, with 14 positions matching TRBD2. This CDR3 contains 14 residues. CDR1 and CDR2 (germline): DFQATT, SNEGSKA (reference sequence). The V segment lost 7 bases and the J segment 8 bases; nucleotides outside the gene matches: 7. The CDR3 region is CSVRLAGGPDEQFF. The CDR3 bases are TGCAGTGTACGACTAGCGGGAGGGCCAGATGAGCAGTTCTTC.

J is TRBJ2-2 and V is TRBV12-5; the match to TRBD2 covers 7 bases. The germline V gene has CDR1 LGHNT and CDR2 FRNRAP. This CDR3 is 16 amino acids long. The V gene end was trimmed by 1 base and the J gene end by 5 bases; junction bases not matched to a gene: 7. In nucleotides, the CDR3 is TGTGCTAGTGGTTTGGCGGTGGGAGGGCGAACCGGGGAGCTGTTTTTT. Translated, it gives CASGLAVGGRTGELFF.

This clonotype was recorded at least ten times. The CDR3 nucleotides read TGTGCCAGCAGGCGGGGCGAGGGCACTGAAGCTTTCTTT. Amino acids: CASRRGEGTEAFF. The chain has TRBV12-3 or TRBV12-4 and TRBJ1-1; a weak D match, TRBD1 (5 bases). CDR3 length: 13 amino acids. V was clipped by 6 bases and J by 4 bases, with 12 bases between them.

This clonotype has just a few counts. CDR3: CASSRKPASGPRPYNEQFF. CDR3 DNA: TGTGCCAGCAGTCGCAAGCCGGCTAGCGGGCCAAGGCCCTACAATGAGCAGTTCTTC. The chain is built from TRBV11-1 and TRBJ2-1, with 8 bases fitting TRBD2. The germline CDR1 and CDR2 sequences are SGHAT and FQDESV (reference sequence). V was clipped by 6 bases and J by 2 bases; unmatched bases: 18. The CDR3 length is 19 residues.

The CDR3 nucleotides read TGCAGTGCTAGAGACGCGATTCTTTCGGGGACTTCCACCTACGAGCAGTACTTC. It yields the protein CSARDAILSGTSTYEQYF. V is TRBV20-1 and J is TRBJ2-7; maybe TRBD2 (6 bases). The CDR3 is made up of 18 amino acids. Trimming took 0 bases from V and 2 from J, leaving 23 bases between them. Germline CDR1 DFQATT, CDR2 SNEGSKA (reference sequence).

The CDR3, as DNA: TGTGCCAGCAGCTTAGTAGTGACTAGGGAGACCCAGTACTTC. Its translation: CASSLVVTRETQYF. The chain recombines TRBV7-2 with TRBJ2-5; perhaps TRBD2 as D (6 bases). Trimming left V 1 base short and J 5 bases short, with 11 bases between. The V gene's germline CDR1 is SGHTA and CDR2 FQGNSA. This CDR3 region has 14 residues.